This T cell receptor (beta chain) was identified during a study of radiation and T cells in renal cell carcinoma. The study's findings and limits: Without pretreatment biopsies, baseline tumor clonotype presence was undetermined.

The repertoire was sequenced with immunoSEQ multiplex PCR; TCRdb's copy has only in-frame clones and lacks some. The sample contains about 90,000 clones, roughly 84% of which appear only once. V was clipped by 3 bases and J by 0 bases; unmatched bases: 12. The V gene's germline CDR1 is SNHLY and CDR2 FYNNEI. CDR3 length: 19 amino acids. Time point defined: blood 4 weeks post-SBRT, at nephrectomy. The treatment denotes: 15 Gy SBRT to primary tumor, nephrectomy 4 weeks later. A word on this clone: Its antigen is unidentified.

The starting material was blood, obtained from a patient whose treatment included radiotherapy and nephrectomy. The V call is TRBV2, the J call TRBJ1-5, with 9 bases matching TRBD1. The TCR comes from a man aged 55 to 70 with renal cell carcinoma. The CDR3 protein is CASSEGQGYGVGSNQPQHF. DNA of the CDR3: TGTGCCAGCAGTGAGGGACAGGGTTACGGTGTGGGTAGCAATCAGCCCCAGCATTTT.